These T cell receptor beta chains were read from a single sample in a study of identical twins. Each CDR3 protein gets one entry after TCRdb re-called the 5' RACE reads with MiXCR. The sample holds 690,000 or so distinct CDR3 sequences, over 8.5% seen once. Another study also made use of these data, one on yellow fever vaccine responses in identical twins.

Material: PBMCs. These receptors came from a woman under 30 in good health. CDR3s include the opening cysteine and the closing phenylalanine or tryptophan. A D gene is named only where the DNA matches it firmly. Size values are once, few and many counts, or a class for expanded clones, and some rows have none.

j_call | v_call | d_call | clone_size | cdr3_nt | cdr3_aa
TRBJ2-7 | TRBV14 | NA | NA | TGTGCCAGCAGCCACTACCCAGGCTACGAGCAGTACTTC | CASSHYPGYEQYF
TRBJ1-2 | TRBV4-3 | NA | many | TGCGCCAGCAGCCAAGATCCCGCGGACTATGGCTACACCTTC | CASSQDPADYGYTF
TRBJ2-1 | TRBV7-9 | TRBD2 | many | TGTGCCAGCAGCATAGGGACTAGCGGGACGAATGAGCAGTTCTTC | CASSIGTSGTNEQFF
TRBJ2-1 | TRBV10-1 | TRBD2 | NA | TGCGCCAGCAGTGAGGGAGCGGGAGGGTACAATGAGCAGTTCTTC | CASSEGAGGYNEQFF
TRBJ2-3 | TRBV27 | NA | NA | TGTGCCAGCAGTCCTATCAGCGGTTTGCGGGGCCGAAGCACAGATACGCAGTATTTT | CASSPISGLRGRSTDTQYF
TRBJ2-1 | TRBV4-2 | TRBD1 | many | TGTGCCAGCAGCCAAGAAGGCAGGGGGAGCTCCTACAATGAGCAGTTCTTC | CASSQEGRGSSYNEQFF
TRBJ2-5 | TRBV18 | NA | NA | TGTGCCAGCTCACCTACCTGGGACTTCCAAGAGACCCAGTACTTC | CASSPTWDFQETQYF
TRBJ2-7 | TRBV3-1 | NA | NA | TGTGCCAGCTGCCAAGATCTCAGCAGGTCCTACGAGCAGTACTTC | CASCQDLSRSYEQYF
TRBJ1-6 | TRBV5-1 | TRBD1 | many | TGCGCCAGCAGCTTGAGGGGGCAGAAAGAAAATTCACCCCTCCACTTT | CASSLRGQKENSPLHF
TRBJ2-2 | TRBV7-9 | TRBD1 | NA | TGTGCCAGCAGCTTAAGGGACAGCTCGAACACCGGGGAGCTGTTTTTT | CASSLRDSSNTGELFF
TRBJ2-5 | TRBV28 | NA | NA | TGTGCCAGCAGTTTAGGAGTCGGTATAGAGACCCAGTACTTC | CASSLGVGIETQYF
TRBJ1-2 | TRBV5-1 | TRBD1 | NA | TGCGCCAGCACGGGACAGGGGGCGTATGGCTACACCTTC | CASTGQGAYGYTF
TRBJ2-1 | TRBV19 | TRBD2 | few | TGTGCCAGTAGACAATTTGTGAGCGGGAGCTCCTACAATGAGCAGTTCTTC | CASRQFVSGSSYNEQFF
TRBJ2-5 | TRBV9 | TRBD2 | NA | TGTGCCAGCAGCATCGGGACTAGACCCATTCAAGAGACCCAGTACTTC | CASSIGTRPIQETQYF
TRBJ2-7 | TRBV6-1 | TRBD1 | NA | TGTGCCAGCAGCACAACAGGGGATCTAGGCTACGAGCAGTACTTC | CASSTTGDLGYEQYF
TRBJ2-1 | TRBV5-1 | NA | many | TGCGCCAGCAGCTTGGTTACGGGAAGTGCCTACAATGAGCAGTTCTTC | CASSLVTGSAYNEQFF
TRBJ2-5 | TRBV7-8 | NA | NA | TGTGCCAGCAGCTTAAAGGCCCGGGGGCTGGGGCAAGAGACCCAGTACTTC | CASSLKARGLGQETQYF
TRBJ1-2 | TRBV6-6 | NA | NA | TGTGCCAGCAGTCCACTACCAGACTATGGCTACACCTTC | CASSPLPDYGYTF
TRBJ2-7 | TRBV7-8 | NA | NA | TGTGCCAGCAGACATCTAGAGAAGTACTTC | CASRHLEKYF
TRBJ2-5 | TRBV2 | TRBD2 | many | TGTGCCAGCAGTGTGACTAGCGAAGAGACCCAGTACTTC | CASSVTSEETQYF
TRBJ1-6 | TRBV29-1 | NA | once | TGCAGCGTCGCGGGCAGGAACAATTCACCCCTCCACTTT | CSVAGRNNSPLHF
TRBJ1-1 | TRBV7-2 | NA | few | TGTGCCAGCAGCTTAGACAGGGCATACGCTGAAGCTTTCTTT | CASSLDRAYAEAFF
TRBJ1-3 | TRBV20-1 | NA | few | TGCAGTGCCGCCGGACTCAACTCTGGAAACACCATATATTTT | CSAAGLNSGNTIYF
TRBJ1-2 | TRBV18 | NA | few | TGTGCCAGCTCAACCCTACCGACGGATTCTAATGGCTACACCTTC | CASSTLPTDSNGYTF